This T cell receptor (beta chain) was obtained from a study of early T cells in non-severe SARS-CoV-2 infection. Study at large: Chains from this unsorted whole-blood bulk RNA could not be paired. Study conclusions and caveats: In VDJdb matching, anti-spike CD8 responses were favored while private and CD4 specificities went missing.

Unique molecular identifier tags were affixed to discrete cDNA molecules. TCRdb processed the 5' RACE reads anew with MiXCR; each CDR3 protein has one entry. This table has nearly 55,000 distinct CDR3 sequences, about 8% appearing once. V lost 2 bases and J lost 9, with 11 bases in between. CDR3 length: 13 amino acids. The germline V gene encodes CDR1 MNHEY and CDR2 SVGAGI. This clonotype was detected ten times or more. Its antigen is as yet unknown. The TCR comes from an adult who was a healthcare worker with PCR-confirmed SARS-CoV-2 infection or an uninfected control (not recorded which). Sample: whole blood, taken at baseline. The chain employs TRBV6-5 and TRBJ2-1; D is possibly TRBD2 (5 bases). This CDR3 is CASSYTRGGEQFF. In DNA, the CDR3 is TGTGCCAGCAGTTACACTCGGGGTGGTGAGCAGTTCTTC.